This paragraph covers one T cell receptor (beta chain) sequence. Its antigen is still unknown. This entry comes from a study of cytomegalovirus exposure and HLA in healthy donors. The PCR used 60 Vbeta and 13 Jbeta primers. The repertoire was sequenced with immunoSEQ multiplex PCR; TCRdb's copy has only in-frame clones and lacks some. The sample includes fewer than 130,000 clones, 70% seen only once; the top ten take 9.5% to 13%. Study-level points and caveats: Association of a missense DCLRE1C variant with TCR beta V- and J-gene trimming was reported in a later analysis. Cytomegalovirus association was assigned to under 200 TCR beta chains.

Trimming removed 6 bases at V and 0 bases at J, with 11 bases between. This CDR3 spans 15 amino acids. Germline CDR1 MNHNY, CDR2 SVGAGI (reference sequence). Sequenced input: PBMCs. The chain couples TRBV6-6 to TRBJ1-4, with TRBD1 as a possible D gene (5 bases). The source is a man in his forties in good health and CMV-seropositive. CDR3 in amino acids: CASSNQGTTNEKLFF. Written as DNA, the CDR3 is TGTGCCAGCAGCAACCAGGGAACAACTAATGAAAAACTGTTTTTT.